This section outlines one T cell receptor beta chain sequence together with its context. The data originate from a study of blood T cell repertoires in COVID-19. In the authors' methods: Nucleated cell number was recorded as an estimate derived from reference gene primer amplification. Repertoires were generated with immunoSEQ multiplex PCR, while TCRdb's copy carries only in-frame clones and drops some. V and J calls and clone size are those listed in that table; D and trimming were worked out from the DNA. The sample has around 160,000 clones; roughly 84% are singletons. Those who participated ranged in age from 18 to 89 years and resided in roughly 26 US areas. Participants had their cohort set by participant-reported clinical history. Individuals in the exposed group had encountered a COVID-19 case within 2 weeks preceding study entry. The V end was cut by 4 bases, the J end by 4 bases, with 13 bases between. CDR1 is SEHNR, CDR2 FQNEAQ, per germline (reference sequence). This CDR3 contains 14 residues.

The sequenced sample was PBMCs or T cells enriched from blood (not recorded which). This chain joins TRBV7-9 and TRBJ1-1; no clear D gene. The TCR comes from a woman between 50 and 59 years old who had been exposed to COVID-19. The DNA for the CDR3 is TGTGCCAGCAGCTCTTGGGCCTATCTCACTGAAGCTTTCTTT. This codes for CASSSWAYLTEAFF. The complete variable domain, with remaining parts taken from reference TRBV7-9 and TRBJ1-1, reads DTGVSQNPRHKITKRGQNVTFRCDPISEHNRLYWYRQTLGQGPEFLTYFQNEAQLEKSRLLSDRFSAERPKGSFSTLEIQRTEQGDSAMYLCASSSWAYLTEAFFGQGTRLTVV.